Below, 20 T cell receptor beta chains from the same sample are listed, as sequenced in a study of a mutant IDH1 vaccine in newly diagnosed glioma. Assay: immunoSEQ multiplex PCR; the TCRdb copy retains only in-frame clones and omits some. This table holds about 54,000 clones, approximately 81% found once. These receptors have no identified antigens. Time point noted: week 5, during vaccination. Vaccination used 300 ug of mutant IDH1 20-mer peptide per dose, with topical imiquimod. The sequences come from PBMCs, collected from a glioma patient whose treatment included an IDH1 peptide vaccine. Receptors originate from a man younger than 40 with glioma.

The chain joins TRBV18 to TRBJ2-7, with 8 positions matching TRBD2. The J segment lost 2 bases and the V segment lost 2 bases, leaving 5 bases of the junction unmatched. Germline CDR1 reads KGHSH; CDR2 reads LQKENI. This CDR3 is built from 15 residues. Written as DNA, the CDR3 is TGTGCCAGCTCACCAGCTAGCGGGCGGGCCTACGAGCAGTACTTC. Residues: CASSPASGRAYEQYF.

This chain links TRBV7-2 with TRBJ2-1, with TRBD2 identical over 10 bases. CDR1 and CDR2 (germline): SGHTA, FQGNSA. Trimming took 5 bases from V and 8 from J; bases not matched to a gene: 12. This CDR3 region has 16 residues. The CDR3 sequence is CASSLSSGGAFDEQFF. The CDR3 nucleotides read TGTGCCAGCAGCCTTTCAAGCGGGGGGGCCTTTGATGAGCAGTTCTTC.

As regards this clone: In the same sample, other DNA sequences code for this CDR3. DNA of the CDR3: TGTGCCAGCAGTTACTTCGGGGGCGTTACTGAAGCTTTCTTT. Its translation is CASSYFGGVTEAFF. This sequence joins TRBV6-5 and TRBJ1-1; weak D call: TRBD1 (6 bases). V was cut by 1 base and J by 5 bases, with 11 bases left in between. In germline, CDR1 is MNHEY, CDR2 SVGAGI. The CDR3 has 14 amino acids.

CDR3 in amino acids: CASSLELSSEAFF. The CDR3 bases are TGTGCCAGCAGCTTGGAGCTATCGTCTGAAGCTTTCTTT. The gene calls are TRBV4-2 and TRBJ1-1; D call uncertain. CDR1 is LGHNA, CDR2 YNFKEQ, per germline. There are 13 residues in the CDR3. V was pared by 5 bases and J by 6 bases, with 13 bases between.

CDR3 residues: CASSHLGEQYF. CDR3 bases: TGTGCCAGCAGCCACCTGGGCGAGCAGTACTTC. The chain uses TRBV27 and TRBJ2-7; no clear D gene. Looked up from germline, CDR1 is MNHEY and CDR2 is SMNVEV (reference sequence). The V and J ends lost 6 bases and 6 bases respectively, with 9 bases between them. CDR3 length: 11 amino acids.

The chain uses TRBV28 and TRBJ2-5, with D unresolved. Germline loops: CDR1 MDHEN, CDR2 SYDVKM. Trimming shortened V by 7 bases and J by 5 bases, and 17 bases separated the two germline ends. This CDR3 is 14 amino acids long. Here the CDR3 reads CASTPLGKWETQYF. The CDR3 nucleotides are TGTGCCAGCACCCCTCTTGGCAAGTGGGAGACCCAGTACTTC.

The chain links TRBV20-1 to TRBJ1-2, with unresolved D. Germline assignment: CDR1 DFQATT and CDR2 SNEGSKA (reference sequence). The V gene lost 2 bases and the J gene lost 7 bases, with 5 bases spanning the gap. The CDR3 totals 10 residues. The CDR3 loop is CSARSGGYTF. CDR3 nucleotides: TGCAGTGCTAGATCCGGTGGCTACACCTTC.

This chain joins TRBV19 and TRBJ2-2, with D uncertain. This CDR3 has 15 residues. The V and J ends lost 6 bases and 5 bases respectively, with 16 bases between them. CDR1 LNHDA and CDR2 SQIVND come from the germline V gene (reference sequence). DNA for the CDR3: TGTGCCAGTAGCCCCTGGACCCCTAGGACCGGGGAGCTGTTTTTT. This sequence encodes CASSPWTPRTGELFF.

This chain connects TRBV7-8 to TRBJ2-1; maybe TRBD2 (5 bases). CDR1 and CDR2 from the germline V gene are SGHVS and FQNEAQ. This CDR3 contains 12 residues. The germline V and J ends were trimmed by 1 base and 8 bases, with 6 bases remaining between them. This chain's CDR3 is CASSLGRHEQFF. DNA for the CDR3: TGTGCCAGCAGCTTAGGGAGGCATGAGCAGTTCTTC.

The chain links TRBV2 to TRBJ2-1; a possible D gene is TRBD2 (5 bases). The germline V and J ends were trimmed by 4 bases and 4 bases, with 17 bases remaining between them. The CDR3 has 16 amino acids. Germline lookup yields CDR1 SNHLY and CDR2 FYNNEI. In nucleotides, the CDR3 is TGTGCCAGCAGTGCCCAGTCGGCGGGCTATTACAATGAGCAGTTCTTC. Amino acids: CASSAQSAGYYNEQFF.

CDR3 sequence reads: CASSLGGSFEKLFF. The CDR3 nucleotides are TGTGCCAGCAGTTTGGGGGGCAGTTTCGAAAAACTGTTTTTT. The chain couples TRBV28 to TRBJ1-4, with a possible D match to TRBD1 (6 bases). Germline V gene data show CDR1 as MDHEN and CDR2 as SYDVKM. V lost 3 bases to trimming and J lost 8 bases, with 13 bases between them. There are 14 residues in the CDR3.

V and J are TRBV12-5 and TRBJ2-7; D gene unclear. The V gene's germline CDR1 is LGHNT and CDR2 FRNRAP. The CDR3 consists of 12 residues. Trimming shortened V by 2 bases and J by 12 bases, and 14 bases separated the two germline ends. The CDR3 protein is CASGLTFLNRYF. DNA for the CDR3: TGTGCTAGTGGTTTGACATTCCTCAATCGGTACTTC.

The chain is built from TRBV19 and TRBJ1-1; perhaps TRBD1 as D (5 bases). Deletions cut 9 bases from V and 4 bases from J, with 18 bases between. The CDR3 totals 14 residues. Germline CDR1 is LNHDA and CDR2 is SQIVND (reference sequence). This CDR3 is CASSRGYRSTEAFF. The CDR3 region has the DNA TGTGCCAGCTCAAGGGGATATCGGAGCACTGAAGCTTTCTTT.

The chain uses TRBV7-2 and TRBJ1-1, with D hard to call. CDR3 length: 15 residues. Germline V gene data show CDR1 as SGHTA and CDR2 as FQGNSA. Trimming took 5 bases from V and 2 from J, leaving 15 bases between them. The CDR3 spells CASSQESSGNTEAFF. The CDR3 DNA is TGTGCCAGCAGCCAAGAGAGTTCAGGAAACACTGAAGCTTTCTTT.

V is TRBV13 and J is TRBJ2-2; maybe TRBD1 (5 bases). The CDR3 contains 14 residues. V gave up 4 bases and J gave up 1 base, with 7 bases separating them. CDR1 is PRHDT and CDR2 is FYEKMQ in the germline V gene (reference sequence). The CDR3 here is CASSSTVNTGELFF. CDR3 nucleotide sequence: TGTGCCAGCAGCTCGACAGTGAACACCGGGGAGCTGTTTTTT. The variable domain in full, with the rest retrieved from reference TRBV13 and TRBJ2-2, is AAGVIQSPRHLIKEKRETATLKCYPIPRHDTVYWYQQGPGQDPQFLISFYEKMQSDKGSIPDRFSAQQFSDYHSELNMSSLELGDSALYFCASSSTVNTGELFFGEGSRLTVL.

This clone turned up a few times. This chain joins TRBV5-5 and TRBJ1-1; 8 nucleotides align to TRBD1. The CDR3 is 15 amino acids. V lost 3 bases to trimming and J lost 1 base; unmatched junction nucleotides: 5. Germline values: CDR1 SGHKS, CDR2 YYEKEE (reference sequence). CDR3 bases: TGTGCCAGCAGCTCGGGACAGGACGGGAACACTGAAGCTTTCTTT. Amino acids: CASSSGQDGNTEAFF.

The chain links TRBV5-5 to TRBJ2-3; D possibly corresponds to TRBD1 (7 bases). Trimming removed 3 bases at V and 2 bases at J, with 13 bases between. The CDR3 covers 15 residues. From germline, CDR1 is SGHKS and CDR2 YYEKEE (reference sequence). This CDR3 reads CASSSGGHLTDTQYF. CDR3 coding DNA: TGTGCCAGCAGCTCAGGGGGGCACCTCACAGATACGCAGTATTTT.

Here the CDR3 DNA reads TGCGCCAGCAGCTTAAAGGGGACAGGCAGCGGCTACACCTTC. This sequence encodes CASSLKGTGSGYTF. This chain joins TRBV5-1 and TRBJ1-2; 8 nucleotides align to TRBD1. This CDR3 has 14 residues. Per the germline V gene, CDR1 is SGHRS and CDR2 is YFSETQ. The ends lost 2 bases at V and 8 bases at J; junction bases unmatched: 8. Drawing the rest from reference TRBV5-1 and TRBJ1-2, the complete variable domain is KAGVTQTPRYLIKTRGQQVTLSCSPISGHRSVSWYQQTPGQGLQFLFEYFSETQRNKGNFPGRFSGRQFSNSRSEMNVSTLELGDSALYLCASSLKGTGSGYTFGSGTRLTVV.

V usage is TRBV25-1 and J usage is TRBJ1-5; the D gene is possibly TRBD1 (5 bases). V was pared by 4 bases and J by 1 base, with 8 bases between. The CDR3 runs to 14 residues. In germline, CDR1 is MGHDK, CDR2 SYGVNS. This chain's CDR3 is CASSGGRSNQPQHF. The CDR3 DNA is TGTGCCAGCAGTGGGGGACGAAGCAATCAGCCCCAGCATTTT.

The chain has TRBV5-4 and TRBJ2-1, with 13 bases matching TRBD2. After removal of 5 bases from V and 4 bases from J, the junction contained 6 bases not matched to a gene. Germline V gene lookup returns CDR1 SGHNT and CDR2 YYREEE (reference sequence). The CDR3 has 16 amino acids. The CDR3 nucleotides read TGTGCCAGCAGTCCGATACTAGCGGGGGGGTACAATGAGCAGTTCTTC. It yields the protein CASSPILAGGYNEQFF. Drawing the rest from reference TRBV5-4 and TRBJ2-1, the complete variable domain is ETGVTQSPTHLIKTRGQQVTLRCSSQSGHNTVSWYQQALGQGPQFIFQYYREEENGRGNFPPRFSGLQFPNYSSELNVNALELDDSALYLCASSPILAGGYNEQFFGPGTRLTVL.